The T cell receptor beta chain described here comes from a study of T-cell reconstitution after alpha-beta-depleted transplantation in children. Preparing the TCRbeta library involved the use of unique molecular identifiers. TCRdb reprocessed the PCR reads with MiXCR, giving one entry per CDR3 protein. Among 200,000 to 250,000 distinct CDR3 sequences listed, 12% were seen once. Germline CDR1 reads SEHNR; CDR2 reads FQNEAQ (reference sequence). V lost 5 bases to trimming and J lost 4 bases; unmatched junction nucleotides: 10. The CDR3 spans 15 residues. Source: PBMCs from the stem cell graft donor, taken from the stem cell graft. The chain has TRBV7-9 and TRBJ1-1; TRBD1 matches at 7 bases. The sequence came from a human donor who donated a stem cell graft to a child with acute lymphoblastic leukemia. The CDR3 loop reads CASSPLTGMGTEAFF. Here the CDR3 DNA reads TGTGCCAGCAGCCCCCTGACAGGGATGGGCACTGAAGCTTTCTTT.